These 5 T cell receptor beta chains share one sample of origin, sequenced in a study of blood T cells in healthy people across ages. Using a J-beta primer mix together with a sample-barcoded 5' primer, a second PCR was run for roughly 7 to 12 cycles. In TCRdb, the 5' RACE reads were re-called with MiXCR into one record per CDR3 protein. This table holds approximately 2,000,000 distinct CDR3 sequences, 35% to 50% found once. Sequences were obtained from blood. These receptors all stem from a human donor in good health.

The rearrangement links TRBV9 to TRBJ2-3; tentatively, D is TRBD2 (5 bases). The CDR3 contains 16 residues. V lost 0 bases and J 2 bases, leaving 13 bases between the germline ends. Germline CDR1 reads SGDLS; CDR2 reads YYNGEE. The CDR3 protein is CASSVGGGLTTDTQYF. CDR3 nucleotide sequence: TGTGCCAGCAGCGTAGGGGGTGGACTCACCACAGATACGCAGTATTTT.

With regard to this clonotype: A read error may produce the germline difference seen at one junction end. The chain joins TRBV20-1 to TRBJ2-1; 10 nucleotides agree with TRBD2. The CDR3 has 16 residues. Per germline, CDR1 DFQATT and CDR2 SNEGSKA (reference sequence). CDR3 bases: TGCAGTGCCCCGGGCCCACTAGCGGGGACCTACAGTGAGCAGTTCTTC. Protein sequence: CSAPGPLAGTYSEQFF.

CDR3 in amino acids: CASSLARQGGREQYF. The CDR3 DNA is TGCGCCAGCAGCTTGGCCAGACAGGGGGGTCGCGAGCAGTACTTC. The chain employs TRBV5-1 and TRBJ2-7, with TRBD1 identical over 9 bases. This CDR3 region has 15 residues. V trimming: 0 bases; J trimming: 6 bases; junction bases outside the gene matches: 7. Germline V lookup: CDR1 SGHRS, CDR2 YFSETQ.

This clonotype was seen more than once but under ten times. The rearrangement uses TRBV20-1 and TRBJ1-2, with 7 bases that match TRBD1. Per the germline V gene, CDR1 is DFQATT and CDR2 is SNEGSKA (reference sequence). The CDR3 runs 15 residues. V lost 4 bases to trimming and J lost 3 bases; unmatched junction nucleotides: 11. The CDR3 nucleotides read TGCAGTGCTAAGATCGACAGGGAAGTTGACTATGGCTACACCTTC. Protein sequence: CSAKIDREVDYGYTF.

As for this clonotype: At one boundary the junction diverges from the germline segment, which might be a read error. The chain joins TRBV5-4 to TRBJ1-2, with 7 bases matching TRBD1. This CDR3 contains 15 residues. Germline V gives CDR1 SGHNT, CDR2 YYREEE (reference sequence). The CDR3: CTSSSDRATLYGYTF. The CDR3 DNA reads as TGTACCAGCAGCTCAGACAGGGCCACACTCTATGGCTACACCTTC.